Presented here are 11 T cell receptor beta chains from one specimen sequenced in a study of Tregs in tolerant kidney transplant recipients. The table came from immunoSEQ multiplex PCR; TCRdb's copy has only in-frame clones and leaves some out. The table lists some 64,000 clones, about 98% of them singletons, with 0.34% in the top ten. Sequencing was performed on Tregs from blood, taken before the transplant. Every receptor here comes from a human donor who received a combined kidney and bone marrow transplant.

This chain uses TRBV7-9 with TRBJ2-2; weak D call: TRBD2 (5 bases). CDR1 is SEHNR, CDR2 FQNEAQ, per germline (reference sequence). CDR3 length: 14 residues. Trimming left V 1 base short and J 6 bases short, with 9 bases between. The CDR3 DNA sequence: TGTGCCAGCAGCTTAGGCCTGGAGGCCGGGGAGCTGTTTTTT. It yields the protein CASSLGLEAGELFF.

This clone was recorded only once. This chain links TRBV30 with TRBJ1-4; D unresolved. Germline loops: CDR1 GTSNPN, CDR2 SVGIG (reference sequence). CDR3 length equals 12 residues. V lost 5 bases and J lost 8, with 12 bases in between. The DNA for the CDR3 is TGTGCCTGGGGAAGTGGCAGGGAAAAACTGTTTTTT. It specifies CAWGSGREKLFF.

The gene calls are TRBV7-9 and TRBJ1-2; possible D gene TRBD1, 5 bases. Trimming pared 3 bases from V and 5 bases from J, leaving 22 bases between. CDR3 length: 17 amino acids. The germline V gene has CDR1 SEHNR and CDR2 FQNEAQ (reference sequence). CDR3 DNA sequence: TGTGCCAGCAGCTTGCCCCTCTCGGGGGAAGGAAGGTATGGCTACACCTTC. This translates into CASSLPLSGEGRYGYTF.

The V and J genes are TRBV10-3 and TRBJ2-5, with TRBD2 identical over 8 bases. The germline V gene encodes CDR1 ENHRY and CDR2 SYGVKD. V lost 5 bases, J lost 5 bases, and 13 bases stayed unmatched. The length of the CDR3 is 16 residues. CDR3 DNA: TGTGCCATCAGTTCCACTAAAGCGGGAGTTAGGGAGACCCAGTACTTC. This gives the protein CAISSTKAGVRETQYF.

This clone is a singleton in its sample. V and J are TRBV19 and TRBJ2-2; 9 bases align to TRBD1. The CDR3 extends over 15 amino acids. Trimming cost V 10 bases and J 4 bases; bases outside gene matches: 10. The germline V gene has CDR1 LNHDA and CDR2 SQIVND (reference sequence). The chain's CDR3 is CATATGGIFTGELFF. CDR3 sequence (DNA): TGTGCCACTGCGACAGGGGGAATATTCACCGGGGAGCTGTTTTTT. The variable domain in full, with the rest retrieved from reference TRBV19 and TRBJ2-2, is DGGITQSPKYLFRKEGQNVTLSCEQNLNHDAMYWYRQDPGQGLRLIYYSQIVNDFQKGDIAEGYSVSREKKESFPLTVTSAQKNPTAFYLCATATGGIFTGELFFGEGSRLTVL.

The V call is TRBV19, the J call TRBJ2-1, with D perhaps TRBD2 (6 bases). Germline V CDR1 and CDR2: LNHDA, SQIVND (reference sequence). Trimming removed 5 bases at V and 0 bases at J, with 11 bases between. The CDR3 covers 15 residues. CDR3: CASSLGGSSYNEQFF. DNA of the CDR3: TGTGCCAGTAGTCTAGGAGGGAGCTCCTACAATGAGCAGTTCTTC.

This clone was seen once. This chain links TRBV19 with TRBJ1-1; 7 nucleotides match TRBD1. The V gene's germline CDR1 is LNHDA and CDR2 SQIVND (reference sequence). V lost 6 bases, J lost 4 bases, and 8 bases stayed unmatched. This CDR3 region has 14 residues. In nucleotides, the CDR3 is TGTGCCAGTAGCCCTCTGACAGGGTCCACTGAAGCTTTCTTT. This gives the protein CASSPLTGSTEAFF. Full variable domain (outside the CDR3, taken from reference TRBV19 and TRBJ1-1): DGGITQSPKYLFRKEGQNVTLSCEQNLNHDAMYWYRQDPGQGLRLIYYSQIVNDFQKGDIAEGYSVSREKKESFPLTVTSAQKNPTAFYLCASSPLTGSTEAFFGQGTRLTVV.

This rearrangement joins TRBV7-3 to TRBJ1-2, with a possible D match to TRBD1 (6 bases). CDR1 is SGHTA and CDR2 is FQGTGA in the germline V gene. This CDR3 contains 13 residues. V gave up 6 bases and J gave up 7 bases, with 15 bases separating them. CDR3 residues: CASRLPGVGGYTF. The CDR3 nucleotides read TGTGCCAGCAGGCTACCAGGGGTGGGTGGCTACACCTTC.

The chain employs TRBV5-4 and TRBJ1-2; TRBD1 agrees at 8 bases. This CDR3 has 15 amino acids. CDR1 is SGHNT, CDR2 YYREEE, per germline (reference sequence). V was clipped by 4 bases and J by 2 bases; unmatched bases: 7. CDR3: CASSEPHRGNYGYTF. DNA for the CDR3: TGTGCCAGCAGCGAGCCCCACAGGGGGAACTATGGCTACACCTTC.

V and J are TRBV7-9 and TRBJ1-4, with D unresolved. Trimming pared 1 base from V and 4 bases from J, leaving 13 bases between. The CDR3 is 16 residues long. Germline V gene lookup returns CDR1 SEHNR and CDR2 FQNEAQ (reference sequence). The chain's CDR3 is CASSLGAGGLNEKLFF. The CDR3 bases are TGTGCCAGCAGCTTAGGGGCAGGAGGCCTTAATGAAAAACTGTTTTTT.

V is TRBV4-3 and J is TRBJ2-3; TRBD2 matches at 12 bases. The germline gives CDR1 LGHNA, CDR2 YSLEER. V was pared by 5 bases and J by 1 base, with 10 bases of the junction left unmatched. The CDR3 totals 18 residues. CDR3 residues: CASSSSGGAGSGTDTQYF. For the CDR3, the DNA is TGCGCCAGCAGCTCTAGCGGGGGGGCCGGGTCGGGCACAGATACGCAGTATTTT.